This TCR beta chain came from a study of PD-L1 blockade in urothelial cancer. Study overall: Prior chemotherapy in patients spanned 0 to 3 regimens. Blood drawn 3 weeks (second dose) and 6 weeks after treatment start was analyzed.

This clone was picked up one time. Using immunoSEQ multiplex PCR, the repertoire was profiled, and TCRdb retains in-frame clones only, with some absent. The sample includes 70,000 to 90,000 clones, roughly 87% seen only once; the top ten take 8% to 9.5%. The specimen was PBMCs, collected around atezolizumab (anti-PD-L1) treatment. This sequence was found in a man aged 65-85 years with urothelial cancer.

CDR3 amino acids: CASSPRSSNTEAFF. The CDR3 region has the DNA TGTGCCAGTAGTCCCCGGAGCTCAAACACTGAAGCTTTCTTT. The V gene is TRBV19, the J gene TRBJ1-1; D ambiguous. CDR3 length: 14 amino acids. Germline V CDR1 and CDR2: LNHDA, SQIVND (reference sequence). V was shortened by 5 bases and J by 2 bases, with 12 bases between the two germline ends.